A selection of T cell receptor beta chains follows, all from one sample in a study of monozygotic twins with inflammatory bowel disease. TCRdb processed the 5' RACE reads again and assigns one entry to each CDR3 protein, with no DNA. The listing records 350,000 to 550,000 distinct CDR3 sequences. Specimen: blood. The receptors come from a human donor with ulcerative colitis or Crohn's disease, or a healthy co-twin of an affected twin (not recorded which). Both conserved end residues are part of each CDR3.

V	J	CDR3
TRBV6-1	TRBJ2-7	CASSDPQGNEQYF
TRBV7-2	TRBJ2-1	CASSSRLAGAGNEQFF
TRBV7-2	TRBJ2-1	CASSLDSGLEQFF
TRBV7-9	TRBJ2-5	CASSPDGSWETQYF
TRBV30	TRBJ2-7	CAWSVSGLLSYEQYF
TRBV28	TRBJ2-6	CASSSPGSGRGGANVLTF
TRBV12-3/TRBV12-4	TRBJ1-3	CASSLGAHGNTIYF
TRBV20-1	TRBJ2-3	CSADTSGAFLGTDTQYF
TRBV4-2	TRBJ2-3	CASSLSGGAPDTQYF
TRBV5-1	TRBJ1-1	CASSLDGYSAFF
TRBV6-1	TRBJ2-7	CASSRFASVSYEQYF
TRBV30	TRBJ2-1	CACRPKENYNEQFF
TRBV19	TRBJ2-4	CASSIDREGIQYF
TRBV7-9	TRBJ2-1	CASSLRMGQWSEQFF
TRBV28	TRBJ2-3	CASSLRRDSDTQYF
TRBV20-1	TRBJ1-1	CSARSGGQVTEAFF
TRBV19	TRBJ2-5	CASTANRGSQETQYF
TRBV10-3	TRBJ2-7	CAISGKAGLSYEQYF
TRBV28	TRBJ2-7	CASSLMSSGKRYF
TRBV7-3	TRBJ1-2	CASSLRPGDYGYTF
TRBV20-1	TRBJ1-4	CSARDPGLKLFF
TRBV6-5	TRBJ2-5	CASRYQDKGKETQYF
TRBV11-2	TRBJ2-3	CASSPWPRWGTDTQYF
TRBV6-1	TRBJ1-2	CASSVRTGFGYTF
TRBV7-6	TRBJ2-1	CASSRLAGVGNEQFF
TRBV7-2	TRBJ2-7	CASSFTAGGWYEQYF
TRBV5-1	TRBJ2-3	CASSFDGQGKVDTQYF
TRBV18	TRBJ2-1	CASSPPDSSGNEQFF
TRBV9	TRBJ2-2	CASSVGPATGELFF
TRBV6-5	TRBJ2-2	CASSYDRGPTSPGELFF
TRBV3-1	TRBJ2-1	CASSQEPDYNEQFF
TRBV29-1	TRBJ2-1	CSLGVGGRGWNEQFF
TRBV11-2	TRBJ2-1	CASSLGGYGEQFF
TRBV19	TRBJ2-7	CASSTQDSREQYF
TRBV20-1	TRBJ2-2	CSARGGPQFTGELFF
TRBV6-1	TRBJ1-2	CASTGGVGYTF
TRBV20-1	TRBJ2-7	CSAPSLNEQYF
TRBV19	TRBJ2-5	CASSTVGQETQYF
TRBV5-4	TRBJ1-2	CASSSEGRGGVYGYTF
TRBV13	TRBJ2-3	CASSRTGGSSTQYF
TRBV27	TRBJ2-1	CASSQRGLAGALWGEQFF
TRBV10-3	TRBJ1-6	CAIKGQEFSPLHF
TRBV4-3	TRBJ2-1	CASSHDGQGNNEQFF
TRBV4-2	TRBJ2-7	CASSPQAGGSYEQYF
TRBV18	TRBJ2-1	CASSPVMREIYNEQFF
TRBV4-1	TRBJ2-1	CASSQEGGAVYNEQFF
TRBV3-1	TRBJ1-3	CASSPGGGRTSGNTIYF
TRBV4-1	TRBJ1-4	CASSQWTGGEKLFF
TRBV11-2	TRBJ2-1	CASSLDIGARGDEQFF
TRBV7-9	TRBJ2-3	CASSSDALWKYF
TRBV29-1	TRBJ2-2	CSVGKSDPTGELFF
TRBV15	TRBJ2-7	CATSSNSYEQYF
TRBV11-2	TRBJ2-4	CASSLDTTMGPIQYF
TRBV11-2	TRBJ2-5	CASGEGQLEQETQYF
TRBV5-5	TRBJ1-6	CASAYRDGYNSPLHF
TRBV27	TRBJ2-7	CASSKPGQGPQYF
TRBV5-6	TRBJ1-1	CASSSPSRGPNTEAFF
TRBV15	TRBJ2-5	CATSRDRGALETQYF
TRBV20-1	TRBJ2-1	CSAKGAYGNEQFF
TRBV3-1	TRBJ2-2	CASSQAGPRVGELFF